The sample holds many counts of the clone carrying this T cell receptor (beta chain). Its antigen is currently unknown. The sample belongs to a study of T cell repertoires in cytomegalovirus infection. Study in general: Carrying CMV and the relevant HLA type showed in public TCR beta signatures.

The V segment lost 4 bases and the J segment 2 bases; nucleotides outside the gene matches: 1. The CDR3 runs 12 residues. Germline V gene lookup returns CDR1 DFQATT and CDR2 SNEGSKA (reference sequence). TCRdb used MiXCR to reprocess the reads, holding one entry per CDR3 protein. Here the sample spans 290,000 or so distinct CDR3 sequences, about 25% being singletons. General observations from the study: Cumulative frequency (of public TCR beta family members) identified carriers of CMV plus the relevant HLA. Across the ex vivo response, the dominant clonotypes were HLA-C-restricted CMV-specific TCR beta clonotypes.

Sequenced input: PBMCs. This receptor was taken from a human donor in good health (CMV status not recorded). Some clones in this sample may be carry-over from other donors' samples. V usage is TRBV20-1 and J usage is TRBJ1-2, with 7 bases aligning to TRBD1. CDR3 residues: CSATGQNYGYTF. CDR3 coding DNA: TGCAGTGCTACGGGACAGAACTATGGCTACACCTTC.